A selection of T cell receptor beta chains follows, all from one sample in a study of metastatic and nonmetastatic thyroid tumors. TCRdb ran MiXCR on the PCR reads. The data contain approximately 7,900 clones, under 30% of them seen just once; the ten biggest clones take up 25% to 30%. Sequencing input: adjacent normal tissue. Receptor source: a male donor with papillary thyroid cancer or a benign thyroid nodule (not recorded which). Some clones in this sample may be carry-over from other donors' samples. The CDR3 runs from the conserved cysteine through the conserved F or W. Each record gives: J gene, V gene, clone size, D gene, CDR3 protein, CDR3 DNA. The D gene is left open where the match is weak. Not every row has a clone size; where given, it reads once, few, many or a size class.

>TRBJ2-3|TRBV28|NA|NA
CASTPPRTNTDTQYF
TGTGCCAGCACCCCCCCTCGGACTAACACAGATACGCAGTATTTT
>TRBJ2-1|TRBV5-1|medium-sized|NA
CASSLLGPEREQFF
TGCGCCAGCAGCTTACTCGGGCCGGAAAGGGAGCAGTTCTTC
>TRBJ1-6|TRBV3-1|medium-sized|TRBD1
CASSQGQNNSPLHF
TGTGCCAGCAGCCAGGGACAGAATAATTCACCCCTCCACTTT
>TRBJ2-7|TRBV20-1|NA|NA
CSAPFELGGRKQYF
TGCAGTGCCCCATTTGAACTTGGGGGGAGGAAGCAGTACTTC
>TRBJ2-2|TRBV9|many|TRBD2
CAHQARGLAGGRTGELFF
TGTGCCCATCAAGCCCGCGGACTAGCGGGGGGGCGCACCGGGGAGCTGTTTTTT
>TRBJ1-1|TRBV5-1|NA|NA
CASSRDPGNTEAFF
TGCGCCAGCAGCCGGGACCCGGGGAACACTGAAGCTTTCTTT
>TRBJ2-2|TRBV20-1|NA|NA
CSARDLWQKHYETNTGELFF
TGCAGTGCTAGAGATCTTTGGCAGAAGCACTACGAAACGAACACCGGGGAGCTGTTTTTT
>TRBJ2-2|TRBV12-3/TRBV12-4|few|TRBD2
CASTRGSRTGELFF
TGTGCCAGCACCCGCGGGAGCCGAACCGGGGAGCTGTTTTTT
>TRBJ1-3|TRBV19|medium-sized|NA
CASRSHRGISGNTIYF
TGTGCCAGTAGAAGCCACCGAGGAATCTCTGGAAACACCATATATTTT
>TRBJ1-2|TRBV6-1|few|NA
CASSRDIHYGYTF
TGTGCCAGCAGCCGGGACATTCACTATGGCTACACCTTC